This T cell receptor (beta chain) was retrieved from a study of blood T cell repertoires in COVID-19. Study at large: The samples span acute and convalescent COVID-19 from the United States, Italy and Spain. Sources were T cells, B-cell-depleted T cells, or PBMCs; the material itself was cDNA or gDNA.

The germline CDR1 and CDR2 sequences are KGHSH and LQKENI. The CDR3 is 16 amino acids. This clone was detected once. Compared with germline, one end of the junction differs, possibly owing to a read error. Original processing methods: Estimation of nucleated cell counts was performed using reference gene primer amplification. Sequencing used immunoSEQ multiplex PCR; TCRdb keeps in-frame clones, though not all of them. From that table come the V and J calls and clone size; the DNA was used to work out D and trimming. The repertoire has about 270,000 clones, more than 70% of them found once; the top ten carry about 2.5%.

Sequenced sample: peripheral blood. V and J are TRBV18 and TRBJ2-5; possible D gene TRBD1, 6 bases. This TCR derives from a woman aged 45-59 years with acute or convalescent COVID-19. CDR3 amino acids: CASSPNQGTSGESQYF. CDR3 coding DNA: TGTGCCAGCTCACCAAACCAGGGGACCTCCGGGGAGAGCCAGTACTTC. The full variable domain, in which reference TRBV18 and TRBJ2-5 provide the parts outside the CDR3, is NAGVMQNPRHLVRRRGQEARLRCSPMKGHSHVYWYRQLPEEGLKFMVYLQKENIIDESGMPKERFSAEFPKEGPSILRIQQVVRGDSAAYFCASSPNQGTSGESQYFGPGTRLLVL.